The T cell receptor beta chain under discussion was sequenced for a study of cytomegalovirus exposure and HLA in healthy donors. Points from the study as a whole: The likely explanation for a cluster of highly shared sequence variants was sequencing artifact.

PCR primers comprised 60 Vbeta and 13 Jbeta primers. The method was immunoSEQ multiplex PCR; TCRdb's version includes in-frame clones alone and lacks a portion of them. Counted here are 150,000 to 160,000 clones, roughly 80% occurring once; the ten biggest clones make up approximately 8%. In the case of this clone: Its antigen is as yet unknown.

The receptor was derived from a man younger than 45 in good health and CMV-seropositive. The sequencing sample was made of PBMCs.

The CDR3: CASSLGPSDYGYTF. The CDR3 nucleotides are TGTGCCAGCAGCTTAGGGCCTTCCGACTATGGCTACACCTTC. This chain joins TRBV7-8 and TRBJ1-2; unclear D gene. The CDR3 spans 14 residues. V was pared by 1 base and J by 3 bases, with 9 bases between. Germline V gene lookup returns CDR1 SGHVS and CDR2 FQNEAQ.